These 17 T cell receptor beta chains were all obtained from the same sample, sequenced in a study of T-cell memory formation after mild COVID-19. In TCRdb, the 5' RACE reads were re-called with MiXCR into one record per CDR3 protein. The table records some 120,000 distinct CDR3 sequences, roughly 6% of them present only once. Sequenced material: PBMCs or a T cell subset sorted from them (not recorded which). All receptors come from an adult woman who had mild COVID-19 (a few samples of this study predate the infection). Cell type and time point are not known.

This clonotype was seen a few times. The chain's CDR3 is CASSVGDRVEEKLFF. The CDR3 DNA reads TGTGCCAGCAGCGTAGGAGACAGGGTCGAGGAAAAACTGTTTTTT. The V call is TRBV9, the J call TRBJ1-4, with 7 bases fitting TRBD1. Germline CDR1 is SGDLS and CDR2 is YYNGEE. Trimming cost V 0 bases and J 8 bases; bases outside gene matches: 7. The CDR3 covers 15 residues.

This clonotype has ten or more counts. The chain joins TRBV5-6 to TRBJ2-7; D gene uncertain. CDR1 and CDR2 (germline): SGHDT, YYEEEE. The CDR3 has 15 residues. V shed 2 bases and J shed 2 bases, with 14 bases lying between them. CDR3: CASSFLDRDTYEQYF. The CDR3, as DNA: TGTGCCAGCAGCTTTCTTGATAGGGATACCTACGAGCAGTACTTC. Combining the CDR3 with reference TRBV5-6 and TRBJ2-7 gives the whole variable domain DAGVTQSPTHLIKTRGQQVTLRCSPKSGHDTVSWYQQALGQGPQFIFQYYEEEERQRGNFPDRFSGHQFPNYSSELNVNALLLGDSALYLCASSFLDRDTYEQYFGPGTRLTVT.

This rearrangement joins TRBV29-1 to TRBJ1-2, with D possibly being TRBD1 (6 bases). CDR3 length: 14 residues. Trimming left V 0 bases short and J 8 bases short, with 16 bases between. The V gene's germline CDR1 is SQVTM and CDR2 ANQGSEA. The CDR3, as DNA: TGCAGCGTTGAAGACCGGATGGGGGCGTGGGGCTACACCTTC. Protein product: CSVEDRMGAWGYTF.

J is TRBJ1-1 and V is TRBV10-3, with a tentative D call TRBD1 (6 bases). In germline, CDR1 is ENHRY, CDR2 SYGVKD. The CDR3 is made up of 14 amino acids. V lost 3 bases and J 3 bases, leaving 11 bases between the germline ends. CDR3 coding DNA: TGTGCCATCAGTGAAAGGGCAGGGGACACTGAAGCTTTCTTT. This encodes CAISERAGDTEAFF.

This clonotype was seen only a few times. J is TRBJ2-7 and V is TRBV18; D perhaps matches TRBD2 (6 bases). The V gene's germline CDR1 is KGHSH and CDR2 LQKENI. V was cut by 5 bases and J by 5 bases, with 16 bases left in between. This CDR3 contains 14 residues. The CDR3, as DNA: TGTGCCAGCTCATCCGGGACTTCAGGCCACGAGCAGTACTTC. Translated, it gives CASSSGTSGHEQYF.

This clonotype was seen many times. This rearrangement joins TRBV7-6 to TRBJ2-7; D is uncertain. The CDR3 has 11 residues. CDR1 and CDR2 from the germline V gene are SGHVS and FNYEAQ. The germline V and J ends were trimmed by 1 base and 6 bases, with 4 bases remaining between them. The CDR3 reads CASSLDSEQYF. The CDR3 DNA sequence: TGTGCCAGCAGCTTAGACTCCGAGCAGTACTTC. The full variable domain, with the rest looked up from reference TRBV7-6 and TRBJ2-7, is GAGVSQSPRYKVTKRGQDVALRCDPISGHVSLYWYRQALGQGPEFLTYFNYEAQQDKSGLPNDRFSAERPEGSISTLTIQRTEQRDSAMYRCASSLDSEQYFGPGTRLTVT.

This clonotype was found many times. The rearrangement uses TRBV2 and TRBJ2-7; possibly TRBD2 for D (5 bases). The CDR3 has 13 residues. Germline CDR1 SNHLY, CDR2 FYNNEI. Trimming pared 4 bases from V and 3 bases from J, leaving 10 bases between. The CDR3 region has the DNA TGTGCCAGCAGTGGGGAGCGAAACTACGAGCAGTACTTC. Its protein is CASSGERNYEQYF.

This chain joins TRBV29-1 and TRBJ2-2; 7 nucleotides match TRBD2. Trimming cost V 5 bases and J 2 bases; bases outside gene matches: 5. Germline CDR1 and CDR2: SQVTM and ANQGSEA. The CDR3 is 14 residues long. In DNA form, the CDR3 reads TGCAGCGTTACCGGGACTACTAACACCGGGGAGCTGTTTTTT. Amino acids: CSVTGTTNTGELFF.

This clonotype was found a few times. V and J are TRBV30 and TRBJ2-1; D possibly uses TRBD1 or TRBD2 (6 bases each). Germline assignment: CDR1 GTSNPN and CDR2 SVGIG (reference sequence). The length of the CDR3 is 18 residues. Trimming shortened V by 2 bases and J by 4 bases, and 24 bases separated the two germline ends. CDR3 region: CAWSLRGAGVMHYNEQFF. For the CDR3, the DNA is TGTGCCTGGAGTCTGAGGGGGGCCGGGGTAATGCATTACAATGAGCAGTTCTTC.

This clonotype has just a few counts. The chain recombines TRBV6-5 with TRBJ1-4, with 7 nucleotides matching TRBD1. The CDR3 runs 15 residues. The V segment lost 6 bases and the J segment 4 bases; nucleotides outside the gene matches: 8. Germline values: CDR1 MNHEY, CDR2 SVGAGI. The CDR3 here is CASRQPGQNNEKLFF. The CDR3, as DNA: TGTGCCAGCAGACAACCGGGACAGAATAATGAAAAACTGTTTTTT.

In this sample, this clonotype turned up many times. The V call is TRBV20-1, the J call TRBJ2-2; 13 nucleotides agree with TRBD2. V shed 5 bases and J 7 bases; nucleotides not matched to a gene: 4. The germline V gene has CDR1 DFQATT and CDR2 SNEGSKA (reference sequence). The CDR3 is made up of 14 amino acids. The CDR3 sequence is CSAALAGGVGELFF. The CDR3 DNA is TGCAGTGCTGCACTAGCGGGAGGGGTCGGGGAGCTGTTTTTT.

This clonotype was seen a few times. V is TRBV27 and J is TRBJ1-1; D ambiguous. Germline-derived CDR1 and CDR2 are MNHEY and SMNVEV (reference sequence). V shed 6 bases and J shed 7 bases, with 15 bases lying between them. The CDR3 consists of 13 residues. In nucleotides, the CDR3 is TGTGCCAGCAGATCGCTTTCGGATTTTGAAGCTTTCTTT. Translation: CASRSLSDFEAFF.

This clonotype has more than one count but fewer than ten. CDR3 coding DNA: TGCGCCAGCAGCCCCCTACTAGCGGGGCGGGACGAGCAGTACTTC. Its protein product is CASSPLLAGRDEQYF. The chain is built from TRBV5-1 and TRBJ2-7; 10 nucleotides agree with TRBD2. CDR1 and CDR2 from the germline V gene are SGHRS and YFSETQ. The V and J ends lost 4 bases and 5 bases, in that order; junction bases with no gene match: 9. The CDR3 has 15 amino acids.

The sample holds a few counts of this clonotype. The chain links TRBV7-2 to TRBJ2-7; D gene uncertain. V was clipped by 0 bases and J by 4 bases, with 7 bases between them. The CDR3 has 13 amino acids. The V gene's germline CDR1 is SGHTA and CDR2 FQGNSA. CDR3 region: CASSLALSYEQYF. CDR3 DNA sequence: TGTGCCAGCAGCTTAGCGCTTTCTTACGAGCAGTACTTC.

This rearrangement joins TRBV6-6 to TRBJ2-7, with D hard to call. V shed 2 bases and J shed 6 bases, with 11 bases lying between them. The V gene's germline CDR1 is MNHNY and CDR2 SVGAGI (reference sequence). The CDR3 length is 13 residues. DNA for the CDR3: TGTGCCAGCAGTTACGACTTCAGGTTCGAGCAGTACTTC. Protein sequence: CASSYDFRFEQYF.

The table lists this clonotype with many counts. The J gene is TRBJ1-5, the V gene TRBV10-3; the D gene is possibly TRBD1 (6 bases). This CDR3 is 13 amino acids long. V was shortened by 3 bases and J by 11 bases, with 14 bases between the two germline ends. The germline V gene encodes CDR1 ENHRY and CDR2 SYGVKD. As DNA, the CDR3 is TGTGCCATCAGTGAATACAGGGAAGGGGCCCAGCATTTT. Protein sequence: CAISEYREGAQHF.

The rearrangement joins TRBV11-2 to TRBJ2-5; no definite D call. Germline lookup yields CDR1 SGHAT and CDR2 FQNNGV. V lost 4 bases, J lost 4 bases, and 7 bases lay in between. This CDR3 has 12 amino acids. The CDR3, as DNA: TGTGCCAGCAGCTCCGAAGGAGAGACCCAGTACTTC. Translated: CASSSEGETQYF.